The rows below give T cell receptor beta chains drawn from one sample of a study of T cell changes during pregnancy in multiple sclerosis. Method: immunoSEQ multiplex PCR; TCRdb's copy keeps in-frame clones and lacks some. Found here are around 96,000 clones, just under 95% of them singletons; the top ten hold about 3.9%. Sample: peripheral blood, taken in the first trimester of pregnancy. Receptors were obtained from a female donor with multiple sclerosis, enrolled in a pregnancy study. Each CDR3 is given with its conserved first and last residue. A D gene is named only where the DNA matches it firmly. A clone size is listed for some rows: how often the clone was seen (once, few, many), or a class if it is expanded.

cdr3_aa: CASGRGPETQYF; cdr3_nt: TGTGCCAGCGGGAGGGGACCAGAGACCCAGTACTTC; cdr3_length: 12; j_call: TRBJ2-5; clone_size: -; d_call: TRBD2; v_call: TRBV2
cdr3_aa: CASSVERRDTQYF; cdr3_nt: TGTGCCAGCAGCGTAGAACGGAGAGATACGCAGTATTTT; cdr3_length: 13; j_call: TRBJ2-3; clone_size: -; d_call: -; v_call: TRBV9
cdr3_aa: CASARLSIVETQYF; cdr3_nt: TGTGCCAGTGCCCGCTTGAGTATAGTGGAGACCCAGTACTTC; cdr3_length: 14; j_call: TRBJ2-5; clone_size: -; d_call: -; v_call: TRBV7-8
cdr3_aa: CASSSGGSGANVLTF; cdr3_nt: TGCGCCAGCAGTTCAGGGGGCTCTGGGGCCAACGTCCTGACTTTC; cdr3_length: 15; j_call: TRBJ2-6; clone_size: -; d_call: TRBD1; v_call: TRBV5-1
cdr3_aa: CASSRGDRGIGEQFF; cdr3_nt: TGTGCCAGCTCACGGGGTGACAGGGGTATAGGTGAGCAGTTCTTC; cdr3_length: 15; j_call: TRBJ2-1; clone_size: -; d_call: TRBD1; v_call: TRBV18
cdr3_aa: CASSARTGASPLHF; cdr3_nt: TGTGCCAGCAGCGCCCGGACAGGCGCCTCACCCCTCCACTTT; cdr3_length: 14; j_call: TRBJ1-6; clone_size: few; d_call: TRBD1; v_call: TRBV13
cdr3_aa: CASSQDPGAGETQYF; cdr3_nt: TGCGCCAGCAGCCAAGACCCAGGGGCGGGAGAGACCCAGTACTTC; cdr3_length: 15; j_call: TRBJ2-5; clone_size: -; d_call: -; v_call: TRBV4-1
cdr3_aa: CASSQWGLAGTDTQYF; cdr3_nt: TGTGCCAGCAGCCAATGGGGACTAGCGGGCACAGATACGCAGTATTTT; cdr3_length: 16; j_call: TRBJ2-3; clone_size: -; d_call: TRBD2; v_call: TRBV14
cdr3_aa: CASSVDGGTGELFF; cdr3_nt: TGTGCCAGCAGCGTAGACGGTGGCACCGGGGAGCTGTTTTTT; cdr3_length: 14; j_call: TRBJ2-2; clone_size: -; d_call: -; v_call: TRBV9
cdr3_aa: CASSAPPTGGWVYGYTF; cdr3_nt: TGTGCCAGCAGCGCGCCCCCTACAGGGGGCTGGGTCTATGGCTACACCTTC; cdr3_length: 17; j_call: TRBJ1-2; clone_size: -; d_call: TRBD1; v_call: TRBV5-5
cdr3_aa: CASGLTGFNQPQHF; cdr3_nt: TGTGCTAGTGGTCTAACAGGGTTCAATCAGCCCCAGCATTTT; cdr3_length: 14; j_call: TRBJ1-5; clone_size: -; d_call: -; v_call: TRBV12-5
cdr3_aa: CASSYSSGRRDYGYTF; cdr3_nt: TGTGCCAGCAGTTACTCCTCAGGGAGGAGGGACTATGGCTACACCTTC; cdr3_length: 16; j_call: TRBJ1-2; clone_size: -; d_call: -; v_call: TRBV6-6
cdr3_aa: CASSLGGNRGQETQYF; cdr3_nt: TGTGCCAGCAGCTTAGGCGGGAACAGGGGGCAAGAGACCCAGTACTTC; cdr3_length: 16; j_call: TRBJ2-5; clone_size: -; d_call: TRBD1; v_call: TRBV7-9
cdr3_aa: CASSGQVGLGQETQYF; cdr3_nt: TGTGCCAGCAGTGGACAGGTCGGCTTGGGCCAAGAGACCCAGTACTTC; cdr3_length: 16; j_call: TRBJ2-5; clone_size: -; d_call: TRBD1; v_call: TRBV6-6
cdr3_aa: CASTRGFSYGYTF; cdr3_nt: TGTGCCAGTACCCGGGGTTTTAGCTATGGCTACACCTTC; cdr3_length: 13; j_call: TRBJ1-2; clone_size: -; d_call: -; v_call: TRBV19
cdr3_aa: CASRIDGGGTEAFF; cdr3_nt: TGTGCCAGCAGGATCGACGGGGGAGGTACTGAAGCTTTCTTT; cdr3_length: 14; j_call: TRBJ1-1; clone_size: -; d_call: -; v_call: TRBV5-6
cdr3_aa: CATSRDHSNTNYGYTF; cdr3_nt: TGTGCCACCAGCAGAGACCACAGTAACACTAACTATGGCTACACCTTC; cdr3_length: 16; j_call: TRBJ1-2; clone_size: -; d_call: -; v_call: TRBV15
cdr3_aa: CASSRETQYF; cdr3_nt: TGTGCCAGCAGTCGGGAGACCCAGTACTTC; cdr3_length: 10; j_call: TRBJ2-5; clone_size: -; d_call: -; v_call: TRBV6-4
cdr3_aa: CASSRSGTNTGELFF; cdr3_nt: TGTGCCAGCAGCAGGTCAGGCACGAACACCGGGGAGCTGTTTTTT; cdr3_length: 15; j_call: TRBJ2-2; clone_size: -; d_call: -; v_call: TRBV6-1
cdr3_aa: CASSPTSFLRETQYF; cdr3_nt: TGTGCCAGCAGCCCTACTAGCTTCCTCCGAGAGACCCAGTACTTC; cdr3_length: 15; j_call: TRBJ2-5; clone_size: few; d_call: -; v_call: TRBV6-5
cdr3_aa: CASSSVNTIYF; cdr3_nt: TGCGCCAGCAGTTCTGTAAACACCATATATTTT; cdr3_length: 11; j_call: TRBJ1-3; clone_size: -; d_call: -; v_call: TRBV5-1
cdr3_aa: CASSFAGGRTGELFF; cdr3_nt: TGTGCCAGCAGCTTTGCGGGGGGGCGTACCGGGGAGCTGTTTTTT; cdr3_length: 15; j_call: TRBJ2-2; clone_size: once; d_call: TRBD2; v_call: TRBV7-3
cdr3_aa: CASSLNLVYGYTF; cdr3_nt: TGTGCCAGCTCCCTAAACTTAGTCTATGGCTACACCTTC; cdr3_length: 13; j_call: TRBJ1-2; clone_size: -; d_call: -; v_call: TRBV27
cdr3_aa: CASSRQGQAGEAFF; cdr3_nt: TGTGCCAGCAGCCGACAGGGACAGGCTGGTGAAGCTTTCTTT; cdr3_length: 14; j_call: TRBJ1-1; clone_size: -; d_call: TRBD1; v_call: TRBV7-9
cdr3_aa: CASSLSTGTGNTEAFF; cdr3_nt: TGTGCCAGCAGTTTATCGACCGGGACAGGGAACACTGAAGCTTTCTTT; cdr3_length: 16; j_call: TRBJ1-1; clone_size: once; d_call: TRBD1; v_call: TRBV27
cdr3_aa: CASIGEDRSPLHF; cdr3_nt: TGTGCCAGTATCGGGGAAGATCGTTCACCCCTCCACTTT; cdr3_length: 13; j_call: TRBJ1-6; clone_size: -; d_call: -; v_call: TRBV19
cdr3_aa: CASSSFETGMGTGELFF; cdr3_nt: TGTGCCAGCAGCTCTTTCGAGACAGGGATGGGCACCGGGGAGCTGTTTTTT; cdr3_length: 17; j_call: TRBJ2-2; clone_size: -; d_call: TRBD1; v_call: TRBV11-3
cdr3_aa: CSVILRGRVNQPQHF; cdr3_nt: TGCAGCGTTATCCTCCGAGGCAGGGTAAATCAGCCCCAGCATTTT; cdr3_length: 15; j_call: TRBJ1-5; clone_size: -; d_call: -; v_call: TRBV29-1
cdr3_aa: CASSLVPGSDEQFF; cdr3_nt: TGTGCCAGCAGCTTGGTGCCAGGGTCGGATGAGCAGTTCTTC; cdr3_length: 14; j_call: TRBJ2-1; clone_size: -; d_call: -; v_call: TRBV5-5
cdr3_aa: CATSTGTSGRQETQYF; cdr3_nt: TGTGCCACCAGCACTGGGACTAGCGGGAGACAAGAGACCCAGTACTTC; cdr3_length: 16; j_call: TRBJ2-5; clone_size: -; d_call: TRBD2; v_call: TRBV15
cdr3_aa: CASSYQLGRDTEAFF; cdr3_nt: TGTGCCAGCAGTTACCAGCTCGGGCGGGACACTGAAGCTTTCTTT; cdr3_length: 15; j_call: TRBJ1-1; clone_size: -; d_call: -; v_call: TRBV6-5
cdr3_aa: CACNRDSYEQYF; cdr3_nt: TGTGCCTGCAACAGGGACTCCTACGAGCAGTACTTC; cdr3_length: 12; j_call: TRBJ2-7; clone_size: -; d_call: -; v_call: TRBV6-6
cdr3_aa: CASSFVGGYEQYF; cdr3_nt: TGTGCCAGCAGTTTCGTAGGGGGATACGAGCAGTACTTC; cdr3_length: 13; j_call: TRBJ2-7; clone_size: -; d_call: -; v_call: TRBV27
cdr3_aa: CASRTAYYEQYF; cdr3_nt: TGTGCCTCCCGGACAGCCTACTACGAGCAGTACTTC; cdr3_length: 12; j_call: TRBJ2-7; clone_size: -; d_call: -; v_call: TRBV2
cdr3_aa: CASHSGLPGDTQYF; cdr3_nt: TGTGCCAGCCATAGCGGGCTGCCCGGGGATACGCAGTATTTT; cdr3_length: 14; j_call: TRBJ2-3; clone_size: -; d_call: TRBD2; v_call: TRBV7-3
cdr3_aa: CSVGGRAEAFF; cdr3_nt: TGCAGCGTGGGCGGGAGGGCTGAAGCTTTCTTT; cdr3_length: 11; j_call: TRBJ1-1; clone_size: -; d_call: -; v_call: TRBV29-1
cdr3_aa: CASSGKRALPAYEQYF; cdr3_nt: TGTGCCAGCAGTGGGAAGCGGGCTCTACCCGCCTACGAGCAGTACTTC; cdr3_length: 16; j_call: TRBJ2-7; clone_size: few; d_call: -; v_call: TRBV6-1
cdr3_aa: CASSLTGGSPLHF; cdr3_nt: TGTGCCAGCAGCTTGACAGGGGGATCACCCCTCCACTTT; cdr3_length: 13; j_call: TRBJ1-6; clone_size: -; d_call: TRBD1; v_call: TRBV7-9
cdr3_aa: CASTAGGLGNTEAFF; cdr3_nt: TGTGCCAGTACGGCAGGGGGATTGGGGAACACTGAAGCTTTCTTT; cdr3_length: 15; j_call: TRBJ1-1; clone_size: -; d_call: TRBD1; v_call: TRBV27
cdr3_aa: CASSPDRDSYNEQFF; cdr3_nt: TGTGCCAGCAGCCCCGACCGGGACTCCTACAATGAGCAGTTCTTC; cdr3_length: 15; j_call: TRBJ2-1; clone_size: once; d_call: -; v_call: TRBV5-6
cdr3_aa: CASSLFGDSPGSYNEQFF; cdr3_nt: TGTGCCAGCAGCTTATTTGGGGACAGCCCGGGGTCCTACAATGAGCAGTTCTTC; cdr3_length: 18; j_call: TRBJ2-1; clone_size: -; d_call: TRBD1; v_call: TRBV11-3
cdr3_aa: CASSLVGLRPSGGQDTQYF; cdr3_nt: TGTGCCAGCAGCTTAGTAGGGTTGAGGCCTAGCGGGGGGCAGGATACGCAGTATTTT; cdr3_length: 19; j_call: TRBJ2-3; clone_size: -; d_call: TRBD2; v_call: TRBV7-6
cdr3_aa: CASSHGQGPDTQYF; cdr3_nt: TGTGCCAGCAGTCACGGACAGGGGCCAGATACGCAGTATTTT; cdr3_length: 14; j_call: TRBJ2-3; clone_size: -; d_call: TRBD1; v_call: TRBV11-2